These 29 T cell receptor beta chains were all obtained from the same sample, sequenced in a study of blood T cell repertoires in COVID-19. TCRdb's table, derived via immunoSEQ multiplex PCR, lists solely in-frame clones and lacks some. In the table there are about 140,000 clones, roughly four fifths of which are singletons. Source material: PBMCs or T cells enriched from blood (not recorded which). The receptors derive from a woman between 50 and 59 years old with acute COVID-19.

The chain joins TRBV7-2 to TRBJ2-7, with 8 bases matching TRBD1. The CDR3 is 16 residues long. V gave up 5 bases and J gave up 3 bases; unmatched junction bases: 12. Germline V gives CDR1 SGHTA, CDR2 FQGNSA. This CDR3 reads CASSLLVGQGVYEQYF. CDR3 DNA: TGTGCCAGCAGCCTGCTCGTAGGACAGGGAGTCTACGAGCAGTACTTC.

This clone was counted between two and nine times. This CDR3 reads CASSEVSRSTEAFF. The CDR3 region has the DNA TGTGCCAGCAGTGAAGTATCCCGGAGCACTGAAGCTTTCTTT. The chain couples TRBV6-1 to TRBJ1-1; D not certain. This CDR3 has 14 residues. The V end lost 1 base, the J end lost 4 bases, and 10 bases lay between the germline ends. Germline V CDR1 and CDR2: MNHNS, SASEGT.

V and J are TRBV6-5 and TRBJ1-1; 12 bases are a match to TRBD1. Germline-derived CDR1 and CDR2 are MNHEY and SVGAGI. The CDR3 has 14 residues. Losses at the gene ends were 7 bases for V and 8 bases for J; bases not matched to a gene: 8. The CDR3 DNA sequence: TGTGCCAGCACTCGGGACAGGGGGCAGGGCGAAGCTTTCTTT. As protein: CASTRDRGQGEAFF.

The V gene is TRBV18, the J gene TRBJ1-3, with D possibly matching TRBD1 (5 bases). The V gene's germline CDR1 is KGHSH and CDR2 LQKENI. Trimming removed 5 bases from V and 0 bases from J, with 11 bases in between. The CDR3 is 15 amino acids. In nucleotides, the CDR3 is TGTGCCAGCTCAGGCAGGGTCCGCTCTGGAAACACCATATATTTT. It yields the protein CASSGRVRSGNTIYF. The full variable domain, with the rest looked up from reference TRBV18 and TRBJ1-3, is NAGVMQNPRHLVRRRGQEARLRCSPMKGHSHVYWYRQLPEEGLKFMVYLQKENIIDESGMPKERFSAEFPKEGPSILRIQQVVRGDSAAYFCASSGRVRSGNTIYFGEGSWLTVV.

For the CDR3, the DNA is TGTGCCAGCAGGGCGGAACTCCGCTCAGATACGCAGTATTTT. Translating gives CASRAELRSDTQYF. This chain joins TRBV13 and TRBJ2-3; D gene ambiguous. V shed 6 bases and J shed 4 bases, with 14 bases lying between them. Germline loops: CDR1 PRHDT, CDR2 FYEKMQ (reference sequence). The CDR3 is 14 residues long.

The chain employs TRBV7-3 and TRBJ2-7; the D gene is possibly TRBD2 (6 bases). The CDR3 loop spans 15 amino acids. The V gene lost 2 bases and the J gene lost 7 bases, with 18 bases spanning the gap. Per germline, CDR1 SGHTA and CDR2 FQGTGA. The CDR3 region has the DNA TGTGCCAGCAGCTTAGGGGTAGCGGTCCCTAGGGAGCAGTACTTC. This translates into CASSLGVAVPREQYF. Full variable domain (missing parts from reference TRBV7-3 and TRBJ2-7): GAGVSQTPSNKVTEKGKYVELRCDPISGHTALYWYRQSLGQGPEFLIYFQGTGAADDSGLPNDRFFAVRPEGSVSTLKIQRTERGDSAVYLCASSLGVAVPREQYFGPGTRLTVT.

This chain uses TRBV5-1 with TRBJ2-1; TRBD2 aligns across 8 bases. The CDR3 length is 13 residues. The germline V gene has CDR1 SGHRS and CDR2 YFSETQ. V was pared by 0 bases and J by 7 bases, with 0 bases of the junction left unmatched. CDR3: CASSLGLANEQFF. DNA of the CDR3: TGCGCCAGCAGCTTGGGACTAGCGAATGAGCAGTTCTTC.

The J gene is TRBJ1-3, the V gene TRBV29-1, with no clear D. In germline, CDR1 is SQVTM, CDR2 ANQGSEA. Trimming shortened V by 5 bases and J by 8 bases, and 16 bases separated the two germline ends. The CDR3 has 13 residues. The CDR3 DNA is TGCAGCGTTTGCGAGGGCACATGGGACACCATATATTTT. Amino acid sequence: CSVCEGTWDTIYF. Variable domain in full (rest from reference TRBV29-1 and TRBJ1-3): SAVISQKPSRDICQRGTSLTIQCQVDSQVTMMFWYRQQPGQSLTLIATANQGSEATYESGFVIDKFPISRPNLTFSTLTVSNMSPEDSSIYLCSVCEGTWDTIYFGEGSWLTVV.

The rearrangement uses TRBV19 and TRBJ1-1, with D unresolved. Trimming took 1 base from V and 1 from J, leaving 4 bases between them. The CDR3 has 13 residues. Germline CDR1 LNHDA, CDR2 SQIVND (reference sequence). The DNA for the CDR3 is TGTGCCAGTAGTATAGGGCAGAACACTGAAGCTTTCTTT. Its protein is CASSIGQNTEAFF.

The chain links TRBV7-9 to TRBJ2-7, with TRBD2 identical over 9 bases. J was trimmed by 1 base and V by 4 bases; bases with no gene match: 8. The germline gives CDR1 SEHNR, CDR2 FQNEAQ (reference sequence). The CDR3 sequence is 16 residues long. In DNA form, the CDR3 reads TGTGCCAGCAGCTCCTCTCTAGCGGGATCTTCCTACGAGCAGTACTTC. This translates into CASSSSLAGSSYEQYF. The full variable domain, rest sourced from reference TRBV7-9 and TRBJ2-7, is DTGVSQNPRHKITKRGQNVTFRCDPISEHNRLYWYRQTLGQGPEFLTYFQNEAQLEKSRLLSDRFSAERPKGSFSTLEIQRTEQGDSAMYLCASSSSLAGSSYEQYFGPGTRLTVT.

The chain carries TRBV7-2 and TRBJ2-1; 7 bases are a match to TRBD1. J lost 9 bases, V lost 1 base, and 12 bases had no gene match. Germline CDR1 reads SGHTA; CDR2 reads FQGNSA. The CDR3 length is 16 residues. CDR3 sequence: CASSLGMGIYRGEQFF. The CDR3 DNA follows: TGTGCCAGCAGCTTAGGGATGGGGATATACAGGGGTGAGCAGTTCTTC. The full variable domain, in which reference TRBV7-2 and TRBJ2-1 provide the parts outside the CDR3, is GAGVSQSPSNKVTEKGKDVELRCDPISGHTALYWYRQSLGQGLEFLIYFQGNSAPDKSGLPSDRFSAERTGGSVSTLTIQRTQQEDSAVYLCASSLGMGIYRGEQFFGPGTRLTVL.

The chain uses TRBV30 and TRBJ2-1; 9 bases agree with TRBD2. This CDR3 spans 15 amino acids. Per germline, CDR1 GTSNPN and CDR2 SVGIG (reference sequence). Trimming took 2 bases from V and 7 from J; bases not matched to a gene: 9. The CDR3 protein is CAWSWQAGGGNEQFF. Here the CDR3 DNA reads TGTGCCTGGAGTTGGCAAGCGGGAGGTGGAAATGAGCAGTTCTTC.

The V gene is TRBV7-2, the J gene TRBJ1-3; 8 bases align to TRBD1. The ends lost 3 bases at V and 4 bases at J; junction bases unmatched: 8. Germline V CDR1 and CDR2: SGHTA, FQGNSA. The CDR3 contains 16 residues. CDR3 coding DNA: TGTGCCAGCAGCTTTGCACGGACAGGGTCAGGAAACACCATATATTTT. Translation: CASSFARTGSGNTIYF.

This sequence joins TRBV11-3 and TRBJ2-2; 10 bases agree with TRBD2. There are 15 residues in the CDR3. In germline, CDR1 is SGHNT, CDR2 YENEEA. The V and J ends lost 2 bases and 8 bases, in that order; junction bases with no gene match: 5. The DNA of the CDR3 is TGTGCCAGCAGCTTACTAGCGGGAGCCCCAGGGGAGCTGTTTTTT. It codes for CASSLLAGAPGELFF. Using reference TRBV11-3 and TRBJ2-2 for the parts outside the CDR3, the full variable domain is EAGVVQSPRYKIIEKKQPVAFWCNPISGHNTLYWYLQNLGQGPELLIRYENEEAVDDSQLPKDRFSAERLKGVDSTLKIQPAELGDSAVYLCASSLLAGAPGELFFGEGSRLTVL.

This clone was picked up a small number of times. The rearrangement uses TRBV30 and TRBJ1-6; tentative D call: TRBD1 (6 bases). The CDR3 covers 12 residues. CDR1 and CDR2 from the germline V gene are GTSNPN and SVGIG (reference sequence). CDR3 sequence (DNA): TGTGCAGGCCAGTTTGGGGGCTCACCCCTCCACTTT. Its translation: CAGQFGGSPLHF.

The chain joins TRBV12-3 or TRBV12-4 to TRBJ2-7, with D maybe TRBD2 (5 bases). The V gene lost 1 base and the J gene lost 10 bases, with 11 bases spanning the gap. The CDR3 is 12 amino acids. CDR3 sequence: CASSLGTRVQYF. The CDR3 nucleotides read TGTGCCAGCAGTTTAGGGACGAGGGTCCAGTACTTC.

Here the CDR3 reads CASSPGGGLNYGYTF. Written as DNA, the CDR3 is TGTGCCAGCAGCCCCGGGGGGGGCTTGAACTATGGCTACACCTTC. The chain links TRBV7-2 to TRBJ1-2; TRBD1 is a possible D gene (6 bases). This CDR3 comprises 15 residues. V was cut by 5 bases and J by 2 bases, with 15 bases left in between. CDR1 and CDR2 from the germline V gene are SGHTA and FQGNSA.

The chain employs TRBV6-2 or TRBV6-3 and TRBJ2-7; 7 nucleotides agree with TRBD2. The CDR3 totals 14 residues. V gave up 6 bases and J gave up 7 bases; unmatched junction bases: 12. CDR1 MNHEY and CDR2 SVGEGT come from the germline V gene. CDR3 residues: CASSRERGRKEQYF. CDR3 DNA sequence: TGTGCCAGCAGCCGAGAGCGGGGCCGTAAGGAGCAGTACTTC.

The chain is built from TRBV11-1 and TRBJ2-7; 9 positions agree with TRBD2. Looked up from germline, CDR1 is SGHAT and CDR2 is FQDESV (reference sequence). V shed 5 bases and J 0 bases; nucleotides not matched to a gene: 8. CDR3 length equals 16 residues. CDR3 coding DNA: TGTGCCAGCAGCACCTTGACTAGCGGCCTCTCCTACGAGCAGTACTTC. Its translation: CASSTLTSGLSYEQYF. The entire variable domain, with the rest obtained from reference TRBV11-1 and TRBJ2-7, is as follows: EAEVAQSPRYKITEKSQAVAFWCDPISGHATLYWYRQILGQGPELLVQFQDESVVDDSQLPKDRFSAERLKGVDSTLKIQPAELGDSAMYLCASSTLTSGLSYEQYFGPGTRLTVT.

This clone has just one count. The V call is TRBV6-5, the J call TRBJ1-2, with D possibly being TRBD1 (6 bases). Germline V gene sequence: CDR1 MNHEY, CDR2 SVGAGI. Trimming took 0 bases from V and 6 from J, leaving 14 bases between them. This CDR3 spans 15 amino acids. The CDR3 here is CASSYSVSGAHGYTF. DNA for the CDR3: TGTGCCAGCAGTTACTCGGTATCAGGGGCCCATGGCTACACCTTC.

The chain joins TRBV4-3 to TRBJ2-6; the D gene is possibly TRBD1 (5 bases). Looked up from germline, CDR1 is LGHNA and CDR2 is YSLEER. The CDR3 is 19 amino acids. Trimming left V 1 base short and J 0 bases short, with 16 bases between. CDR3 coding DNA: TGCGCCAGCAGCCAAGCAGCACAGGAAATTATCTCTGGGGCCAACGTCCTGACTTTC. It specifies CASSQAAQEIISGANVLTF.

The rearrangement uses TRBV11-2 and TRBJ2-5, with 8 bases identical to TRBD2. Germline-derived CDR1 and CDR2 are SGHAT and FQNNGV. The CDR3 has 15 amino acids. V lost 5 bases to trimming and J lost 6 bases; unmatched junction nucleotides: 11. The CDR3 reads CASSASGTRGQTQYF. The CDR3 DNA reads as TGTGCCAGCAGCGCATCCGGGACTAGGGGACAGACCCAGTACTTC.

V and J are TRBV4-2 and TRBJ2-1; TRBD2 agrees at 16 bases. This CDR3 comprises 23 residues. With V trimmed by 1 base and J by 0 bases, 15 bases remained unmatched. Germline V CDR1 and CDR2: LGHNA, YNFKEQ. The CDR3 here is CASSQGDSGTSGRVKSSYNEQFF. CDR3 DNA: TGTGCCAGCAGCCAAGGCGATTCTGGGACTAGCGGGAGGGTCAAGAGCTCCTACAATGAGCAGTTCTTC.

The CDR3 region is CASGTSKSGANVLTF. As DNA, the CDR3 is TGTGCCAGCGGGACTAGCAAGTCTGGGGCCAACGTCCTGACTTTC. The chain combines TRBV7-3 with TRBJ2-6, with 9 bases lining up with TRBD2. The junction had 3 bases not matched to a gene; V was cut back by 8 bases and J by 1 base. This CDR3 contains 15 residues. CDR1 and CDR2 (germline): SGHTA, FQGTGA.

The chain links TRBV5-1 to TRBJ2-1, with TRBD1 identical over 9 bases. Germline CDR1 and CDR2: SGHRS and YFSETQ. The CDR3 runs 16 residues. The J segment lost 7 bases and the V segment lost 3 bases, leaving 11 bases of the junction unmatched. This CDR3 reads CASSWGRTGVRNEQFF. In nucleotides, the CDR3 is TGCGCCAGCAGCTGGGGAAGGACAGGGGTTAGGAATGAGCAGTTCTTC.

The chain has TRBV7-3 and TRBJ1-2, with D tentatively TRBD1 (5 bases). Germline V CDR1 and CDR2: SGHTA, FQGTGA. This CDR3 is 13 amino acids long. Trimming left V 4 bases short and J 11 bases short, with 17 bases between. DNA for the CDR3: TGTGCCAGCAGCTATGAACCCGGGACTATTTACACCTTC. As protein: CASSYEPGTIYTF.

DNA for the CDR3: TGTGCCACCAGTGAACCGGGGACTAGCGGGAGGATTGAGCAGTTCTTC. It specifies CATSEPGTSGRIEQFF. V is TRBV24-1 and J is TRBJ2-1; TRBD2 matches 15 bases. V lost 4 bases to trimming and J lost 9 bases; unmatched junction nucleotides: 6. There are 16 residues in the CDR3. Germline CDR1 reads KGHDR; CDR2 reads SFDVKD.

The chain links TRBV18 to TRBJ1-5; D possibly corresponds to TRBD1 (5 bases). The CDR3 consists of 15 residues. V lost 3 bases and J 3 bases, leaving 12 bases between the germline ends. CDR1 KGHSH and CDR2 LQKENI come from the germline V gene. CDR3 DNA sequence: TGTGCCAGCTCACCCGTAGCCAGGGTCAATCAGCCCCAGCATTTT. Residues: CASSPVARVNQPQHF.

The CDR3 region has the DNA TGTGCCAGCAGTTTAGCGGGGGTAGCCAAAAACATTCAGTACTTC. Its translation: CASSLAGVAKNIQYF. This sequence joins TRBV27 and TRBJ2-4; 7 bases are shared with TRBD2. Germline V gene data show CDR1 as MNHEY and CDR2 as SMNVEV (reference sequence). The CDR3 consists of 15 residues. With 2 bases clipped from V and 0 bases from J, the junction kept 1 base outside the gene matches.